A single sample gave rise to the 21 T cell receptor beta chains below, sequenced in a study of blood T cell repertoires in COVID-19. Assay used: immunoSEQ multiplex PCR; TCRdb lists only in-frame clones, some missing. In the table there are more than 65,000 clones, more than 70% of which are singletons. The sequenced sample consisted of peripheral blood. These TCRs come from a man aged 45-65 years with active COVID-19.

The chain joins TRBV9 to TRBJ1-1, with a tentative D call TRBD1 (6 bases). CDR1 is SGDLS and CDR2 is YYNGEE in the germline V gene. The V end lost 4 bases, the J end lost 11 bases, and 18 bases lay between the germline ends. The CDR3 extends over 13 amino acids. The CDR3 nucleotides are TGTGCCAGCAGCCCCAGAGGGAGGGGGGAGGCTTTCTTT. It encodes CASSPRGRGEAFF.

The CDR3 coding sequence is TGCGCCAGCAGCTTAGGGGACACTGGCTATGGCTACACCTTC. This gives the protein CASSLGDTGYGYTF. The rearrangement uses TRBV5-1 and TRBJ1-2; tentatively, D is TRBD1 (6 bases). Germline CDR1 is SGHRS and CDR2 is YFSETQ. V shed 2 bases and J shed 4 bases, with 12 bases lying between them. This CDR3 region has 14 residues.

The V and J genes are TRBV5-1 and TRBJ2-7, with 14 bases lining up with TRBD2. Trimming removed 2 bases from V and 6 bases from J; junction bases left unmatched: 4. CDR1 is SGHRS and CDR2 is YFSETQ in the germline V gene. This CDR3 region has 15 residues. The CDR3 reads CASSFRTSGGFEQYF. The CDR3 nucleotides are TGCGCCAGCAGCTTTCGGACTAGCGGGGGGTTCGAGCAGTACTTC.

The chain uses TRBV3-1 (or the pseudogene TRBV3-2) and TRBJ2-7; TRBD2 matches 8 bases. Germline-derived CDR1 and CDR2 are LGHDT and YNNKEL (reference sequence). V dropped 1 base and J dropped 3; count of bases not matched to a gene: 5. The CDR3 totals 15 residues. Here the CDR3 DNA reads TGTGCCAGCAGCCAAGTTTCTAGCGGGCGCTACGAGCAGTACTTC. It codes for CASSQVSSGRYEQYF.

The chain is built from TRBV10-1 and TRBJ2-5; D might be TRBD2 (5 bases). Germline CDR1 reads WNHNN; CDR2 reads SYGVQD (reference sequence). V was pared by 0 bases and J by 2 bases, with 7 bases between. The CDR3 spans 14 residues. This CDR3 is CASSESSAQETQYF. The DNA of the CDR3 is TGCGCCAGCAGTGAGTCTAGCGCGCAAGAGACCCAGTACTTC.

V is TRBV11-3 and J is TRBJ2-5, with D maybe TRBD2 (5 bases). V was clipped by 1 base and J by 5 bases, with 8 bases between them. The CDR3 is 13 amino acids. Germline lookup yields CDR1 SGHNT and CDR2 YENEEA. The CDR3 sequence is CASSLGGGETQYF. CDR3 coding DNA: TGTGCCAGCAGCTTAGGAGGCGGGGAGACCCAGTACTTC. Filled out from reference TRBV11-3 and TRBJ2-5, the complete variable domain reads EAGVVQSPRYKIIEKKQPVAFWCNPISGHNTLYWYLQNLGQGPELLIRYENEEAVDDSQLPKDRFSAERLKGVDSTLKIQPAELGDSAVYLCASSLGGGETQYFGPGTRLLVL.

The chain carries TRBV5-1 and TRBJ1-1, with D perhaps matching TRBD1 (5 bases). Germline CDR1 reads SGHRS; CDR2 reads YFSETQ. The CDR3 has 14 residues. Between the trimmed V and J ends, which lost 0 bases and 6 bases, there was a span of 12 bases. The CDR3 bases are TGCGCCAGCAGCTTGGCCAACCGGGGGGCTGAAGCTTTCTTT. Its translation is CASSLANRGAEAFF.

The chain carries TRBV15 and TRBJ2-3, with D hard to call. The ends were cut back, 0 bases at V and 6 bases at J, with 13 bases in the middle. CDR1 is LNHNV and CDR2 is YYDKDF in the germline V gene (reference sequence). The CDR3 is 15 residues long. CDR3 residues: CATSRDGVSTDTQYF. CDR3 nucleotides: TGTGCCACCAGCAGAGACGGAGTTAGTACTGATACGCAGTATTTT.

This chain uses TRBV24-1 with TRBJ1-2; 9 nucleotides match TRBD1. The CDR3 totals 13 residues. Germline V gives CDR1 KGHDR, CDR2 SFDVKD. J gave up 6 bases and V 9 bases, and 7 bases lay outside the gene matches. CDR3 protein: CATPARDRDGYTF. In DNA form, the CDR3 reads TGTGCCACCCCCGCCCGGGACAGGGATGGCTACACCTTC.

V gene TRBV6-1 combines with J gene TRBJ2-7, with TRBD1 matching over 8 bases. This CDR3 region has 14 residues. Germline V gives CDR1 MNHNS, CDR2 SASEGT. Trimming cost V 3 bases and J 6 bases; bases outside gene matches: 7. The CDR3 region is CASSDGTGGREQYF. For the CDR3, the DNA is TGTGCCAGCAGTGACGGGACAGGAGGCCGCGAGCAGTACTTC.

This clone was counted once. The CDR3 DNA reads TGTGCCAGTAGCACTGGACAGCGGATGAACACTGAAGCTTTCTTT. It translates to CASSTGQRMNTEAFF. The chain uses TRBV19 and TRBJ1-1, with D perhaps matching TRBD1 (6 bases). V dropped 6 bases and J dropped 0 bases, with 14 bases sitting between them. The CDR3 runs 15 residues. Germline V gene sequence: CDR1 LNHDA, CDR2 SQIVND (reference sequence).

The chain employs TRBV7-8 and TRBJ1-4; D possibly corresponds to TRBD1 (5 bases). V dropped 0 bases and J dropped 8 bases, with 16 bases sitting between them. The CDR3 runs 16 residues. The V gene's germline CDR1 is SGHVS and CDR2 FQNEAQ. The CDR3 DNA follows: TGTGCCAGCAGCTTAGCCCGCCGCCAGGGCTGGGAAAAACTGTTTTTT. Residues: CASSLARRQGWEKLFF.

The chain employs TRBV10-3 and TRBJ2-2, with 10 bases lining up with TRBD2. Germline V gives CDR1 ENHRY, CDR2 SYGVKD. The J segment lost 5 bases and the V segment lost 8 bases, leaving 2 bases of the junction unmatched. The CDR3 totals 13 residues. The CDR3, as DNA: TGTGCCATCGGTAGCGGGGGGACCGGGGAGCTGTTTTTT. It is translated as CAIGSGGTGELFF.

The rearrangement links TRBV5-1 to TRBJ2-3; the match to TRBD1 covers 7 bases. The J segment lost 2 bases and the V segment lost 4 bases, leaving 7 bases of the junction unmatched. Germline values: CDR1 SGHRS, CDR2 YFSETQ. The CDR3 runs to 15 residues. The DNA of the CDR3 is TGCGCCAGCAGCACGAGACAGGGTACCACAGATACGCAGTATTTT. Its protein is CASSTRQGTTDTQYF.

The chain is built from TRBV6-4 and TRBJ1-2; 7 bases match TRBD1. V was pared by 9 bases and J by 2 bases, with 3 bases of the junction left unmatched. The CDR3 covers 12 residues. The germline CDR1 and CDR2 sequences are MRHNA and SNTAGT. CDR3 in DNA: TGTGCCAGTCCGACAGGGAACTATGGCTACACCTTC. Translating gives CASPTGNYGYTF.

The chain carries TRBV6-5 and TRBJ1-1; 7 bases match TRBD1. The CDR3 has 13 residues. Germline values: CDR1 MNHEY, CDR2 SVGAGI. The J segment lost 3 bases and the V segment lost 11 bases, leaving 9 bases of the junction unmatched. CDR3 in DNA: TGTGCCGGTCGGAGGGGGCGGGACACTGAAGCTTTCTTT. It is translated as CAGRRGRDTEAFF.

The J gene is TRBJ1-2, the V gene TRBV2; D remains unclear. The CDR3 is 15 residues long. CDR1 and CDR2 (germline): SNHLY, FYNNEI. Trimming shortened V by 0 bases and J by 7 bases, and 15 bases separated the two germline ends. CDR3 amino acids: CASSEALIIAGGYTF. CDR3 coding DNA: TGTGCCAGCAGTGAAGCGCTCATTATAGCGGGTGGCTACACCTTC.

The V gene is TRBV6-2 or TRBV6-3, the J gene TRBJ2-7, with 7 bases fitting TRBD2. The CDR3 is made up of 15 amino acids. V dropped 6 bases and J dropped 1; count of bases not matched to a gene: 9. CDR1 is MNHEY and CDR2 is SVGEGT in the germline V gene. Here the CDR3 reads CASSPRGSLSYEQYF. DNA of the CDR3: TGTGCCAGCAGCCCTCGCGGGAGTTTATCCTACGAGCAGTACTTC.

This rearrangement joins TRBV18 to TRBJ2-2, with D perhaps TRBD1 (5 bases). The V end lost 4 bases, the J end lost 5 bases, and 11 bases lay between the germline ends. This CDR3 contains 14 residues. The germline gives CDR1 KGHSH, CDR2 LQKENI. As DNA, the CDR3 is TGTGCCAGCTCACAGGGGATGAGGACCGGGGAGCTGTTTTTT. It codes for CASSQGMRTGELFF.

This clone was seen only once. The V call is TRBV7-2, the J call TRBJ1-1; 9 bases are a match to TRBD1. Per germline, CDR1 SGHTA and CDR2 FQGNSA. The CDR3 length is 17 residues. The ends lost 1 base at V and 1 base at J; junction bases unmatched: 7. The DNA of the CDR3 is TGTGCCAGCAGCTTAGTGGTGACAGGGGGTACGAACACTGAAGCTTTCTTT. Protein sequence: CASSLVVTGGTNTEAFF.

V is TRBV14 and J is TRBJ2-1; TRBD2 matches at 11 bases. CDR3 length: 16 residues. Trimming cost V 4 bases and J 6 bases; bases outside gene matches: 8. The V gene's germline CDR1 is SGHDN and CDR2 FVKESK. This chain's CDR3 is CASSLSGRGIFNEQFF. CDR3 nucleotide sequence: TGTGCCAGCAGCCTTAGCGGGAGGGGCATCTTCAATGAGCAGTTCTTC.